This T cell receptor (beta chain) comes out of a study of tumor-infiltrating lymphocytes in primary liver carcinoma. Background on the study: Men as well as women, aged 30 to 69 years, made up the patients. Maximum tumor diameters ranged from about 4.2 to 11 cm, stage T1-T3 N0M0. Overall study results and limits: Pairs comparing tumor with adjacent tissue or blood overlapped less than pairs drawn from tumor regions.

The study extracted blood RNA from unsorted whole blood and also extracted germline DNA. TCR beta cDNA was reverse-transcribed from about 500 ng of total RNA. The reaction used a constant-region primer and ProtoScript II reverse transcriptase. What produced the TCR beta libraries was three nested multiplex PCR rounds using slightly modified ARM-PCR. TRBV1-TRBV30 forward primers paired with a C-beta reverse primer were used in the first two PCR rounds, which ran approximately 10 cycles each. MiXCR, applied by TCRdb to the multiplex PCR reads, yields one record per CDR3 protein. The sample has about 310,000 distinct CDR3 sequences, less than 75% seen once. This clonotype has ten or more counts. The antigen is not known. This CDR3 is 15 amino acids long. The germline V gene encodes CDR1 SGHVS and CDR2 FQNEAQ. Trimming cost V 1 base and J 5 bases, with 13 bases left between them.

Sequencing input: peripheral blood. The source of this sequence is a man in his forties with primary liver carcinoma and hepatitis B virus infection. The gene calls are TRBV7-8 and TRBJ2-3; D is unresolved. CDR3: CASSLGLGPLDTQYF. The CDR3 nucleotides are TGTGCCAGCAGCTTAGGGCTCGGACCCCTAGATACGCAGTATTTT.